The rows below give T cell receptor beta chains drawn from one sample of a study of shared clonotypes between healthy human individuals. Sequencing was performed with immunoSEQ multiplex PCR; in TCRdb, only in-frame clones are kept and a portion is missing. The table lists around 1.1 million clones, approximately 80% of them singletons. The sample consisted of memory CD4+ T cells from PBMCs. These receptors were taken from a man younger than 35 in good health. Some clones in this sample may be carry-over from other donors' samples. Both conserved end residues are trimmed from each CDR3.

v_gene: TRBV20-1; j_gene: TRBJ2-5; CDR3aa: SALKETQY
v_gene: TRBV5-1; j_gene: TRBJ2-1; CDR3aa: ASMASGRISWNEQF
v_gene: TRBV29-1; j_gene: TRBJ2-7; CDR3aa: SVRDWPYEQY
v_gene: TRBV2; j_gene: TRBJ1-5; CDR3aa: ASTGTGNQPQH
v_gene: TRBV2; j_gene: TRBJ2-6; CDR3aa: ASRQARGLSGGSTGANVLT
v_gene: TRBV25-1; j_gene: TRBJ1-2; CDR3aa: ASRPQGGSYGYT
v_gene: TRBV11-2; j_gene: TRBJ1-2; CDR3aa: ASSILIRGSGYT
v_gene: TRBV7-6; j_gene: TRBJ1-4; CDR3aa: ATPGGDRGYPQLF
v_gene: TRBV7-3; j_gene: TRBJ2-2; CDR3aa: ASSPLTATGELF
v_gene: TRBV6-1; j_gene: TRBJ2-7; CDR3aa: ASRRMWVGEQY
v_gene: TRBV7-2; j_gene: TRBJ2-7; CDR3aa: ASSLRVGGSSYEQY
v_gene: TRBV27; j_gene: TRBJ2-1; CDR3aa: ASSFRVRIGSYNEQF
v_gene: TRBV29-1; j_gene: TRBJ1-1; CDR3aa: SVTQGLNTEAF
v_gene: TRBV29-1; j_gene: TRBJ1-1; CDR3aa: SVEVRASFDEAF
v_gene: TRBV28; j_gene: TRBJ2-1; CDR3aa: ATKSTGVYNEQF
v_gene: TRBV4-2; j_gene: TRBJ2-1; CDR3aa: ASSQGGGQHEQF
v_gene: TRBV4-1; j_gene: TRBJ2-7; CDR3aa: ASSQARSWDRSYEQY
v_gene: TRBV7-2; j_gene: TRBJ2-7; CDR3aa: ASSLADKASYEQY
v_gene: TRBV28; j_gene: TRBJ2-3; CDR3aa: ASSPGGAAADTQY
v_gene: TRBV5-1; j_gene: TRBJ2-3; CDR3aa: ASSLTGEGTDTQY
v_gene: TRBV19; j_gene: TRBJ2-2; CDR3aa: ASARGRGTGELF
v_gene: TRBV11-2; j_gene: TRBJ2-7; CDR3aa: ASSDIPLTEQY
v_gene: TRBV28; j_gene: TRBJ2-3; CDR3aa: ASSTRRRVDTQY
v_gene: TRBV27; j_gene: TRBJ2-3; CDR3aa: ASSPRTSGYTDTQY
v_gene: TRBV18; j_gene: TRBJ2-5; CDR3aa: ASSPAGPDGETQY
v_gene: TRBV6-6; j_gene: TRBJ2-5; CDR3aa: ASSYTGVTQY
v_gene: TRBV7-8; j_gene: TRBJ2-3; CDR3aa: ASSFFGTDTQY
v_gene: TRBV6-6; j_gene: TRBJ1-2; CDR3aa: ASSLHGDYGYT
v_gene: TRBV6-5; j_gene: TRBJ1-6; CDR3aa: ASSYSDRGNLH
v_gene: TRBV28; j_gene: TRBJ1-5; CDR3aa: ASSLVQRNQPQH
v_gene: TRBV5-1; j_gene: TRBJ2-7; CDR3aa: ASSTGTASYEQY
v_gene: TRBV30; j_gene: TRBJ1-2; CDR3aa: AWSPRFYGYT
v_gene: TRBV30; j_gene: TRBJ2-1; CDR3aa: AWSVGRLGYNEQF
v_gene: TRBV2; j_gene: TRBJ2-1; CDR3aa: ASSDRLADNEQF
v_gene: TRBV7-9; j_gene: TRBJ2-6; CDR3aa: ASSYSSGAGANVLT
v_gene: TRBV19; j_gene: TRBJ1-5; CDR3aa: ASRDSGTGGLGQPQH
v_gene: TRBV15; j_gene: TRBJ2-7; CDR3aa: ATSRQNSYEQY
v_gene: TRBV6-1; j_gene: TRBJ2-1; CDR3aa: ASSGGLLYEQF
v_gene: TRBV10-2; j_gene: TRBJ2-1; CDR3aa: ASRSTSGRKDEQF
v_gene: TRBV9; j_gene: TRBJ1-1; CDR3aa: ASSVSWDTEAF
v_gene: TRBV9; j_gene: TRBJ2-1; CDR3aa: ASSFRATSYNEQF
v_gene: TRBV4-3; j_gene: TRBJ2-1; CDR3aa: ASSQDPPPAGNEQF
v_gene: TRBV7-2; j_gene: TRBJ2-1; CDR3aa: ASSPRYGEQF
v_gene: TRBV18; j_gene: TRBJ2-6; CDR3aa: ASSPRAGANVLT
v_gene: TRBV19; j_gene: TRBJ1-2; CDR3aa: ASSIGANYGYT
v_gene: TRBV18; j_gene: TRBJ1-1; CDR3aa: ASSPPARGGMDTEAF
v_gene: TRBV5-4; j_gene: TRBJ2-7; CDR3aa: ASSLRGRPGYEQY
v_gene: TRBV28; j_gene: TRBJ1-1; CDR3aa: ATSPSDRGVNTEAF
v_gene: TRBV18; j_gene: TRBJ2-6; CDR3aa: ASSPQGAGANVLT
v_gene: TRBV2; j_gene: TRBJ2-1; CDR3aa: ASMAGGFYNEQF
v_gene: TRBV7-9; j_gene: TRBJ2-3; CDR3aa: ASSPPDAPAREKQY
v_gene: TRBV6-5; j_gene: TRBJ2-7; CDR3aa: ASSRQAEDYEQY
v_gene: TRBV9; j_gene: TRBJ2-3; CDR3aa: ASSVELAGDTQY
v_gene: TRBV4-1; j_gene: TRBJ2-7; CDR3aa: ASSQGVLLYEQY